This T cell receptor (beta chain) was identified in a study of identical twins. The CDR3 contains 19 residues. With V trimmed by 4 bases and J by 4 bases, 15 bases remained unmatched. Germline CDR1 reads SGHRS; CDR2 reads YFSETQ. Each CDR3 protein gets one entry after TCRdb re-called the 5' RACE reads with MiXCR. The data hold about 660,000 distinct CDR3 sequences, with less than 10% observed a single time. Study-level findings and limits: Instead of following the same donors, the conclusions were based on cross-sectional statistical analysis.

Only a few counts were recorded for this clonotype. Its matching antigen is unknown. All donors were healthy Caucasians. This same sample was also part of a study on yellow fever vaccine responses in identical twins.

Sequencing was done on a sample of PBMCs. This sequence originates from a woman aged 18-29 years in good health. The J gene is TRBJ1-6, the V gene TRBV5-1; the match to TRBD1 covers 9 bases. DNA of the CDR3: TGCGCCAGCAGCACTGGTCACCCGGACAGGGGCGTTTATAATTCACCCCTCCACTTT. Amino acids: CASSTGHPDRGVYNSPLHF.